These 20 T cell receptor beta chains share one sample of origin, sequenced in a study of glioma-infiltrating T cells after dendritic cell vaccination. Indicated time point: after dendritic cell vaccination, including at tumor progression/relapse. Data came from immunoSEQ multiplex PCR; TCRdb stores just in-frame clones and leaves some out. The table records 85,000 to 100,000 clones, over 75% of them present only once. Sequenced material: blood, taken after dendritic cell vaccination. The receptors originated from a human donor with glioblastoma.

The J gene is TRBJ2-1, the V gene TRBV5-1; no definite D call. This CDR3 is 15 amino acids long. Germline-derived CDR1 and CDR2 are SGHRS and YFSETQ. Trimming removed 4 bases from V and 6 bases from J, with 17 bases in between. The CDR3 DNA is TGCGCCAGCAGCCTATTCTCTCTTAGTAGCAATGAGCAGTTCTTC. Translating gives CASSLFSLSSNEQFF.

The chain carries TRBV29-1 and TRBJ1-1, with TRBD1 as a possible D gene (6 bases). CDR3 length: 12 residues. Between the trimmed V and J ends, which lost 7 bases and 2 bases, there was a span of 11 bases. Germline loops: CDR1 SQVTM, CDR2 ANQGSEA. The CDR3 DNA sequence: TGCAGCGGGAGAGGGGGAAACACTGAAGCTTTCTTT. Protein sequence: CSGRGGNTEAFF.

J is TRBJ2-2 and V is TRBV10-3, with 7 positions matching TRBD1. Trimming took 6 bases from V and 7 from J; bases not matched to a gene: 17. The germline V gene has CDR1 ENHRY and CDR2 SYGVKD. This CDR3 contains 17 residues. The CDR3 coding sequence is TGTGCCATCAGGATTCGGGACAGCGAGAGTTTTAGCGGGGAGCTGTTTTTT. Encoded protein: CAIRIRDSESFSGELFF.

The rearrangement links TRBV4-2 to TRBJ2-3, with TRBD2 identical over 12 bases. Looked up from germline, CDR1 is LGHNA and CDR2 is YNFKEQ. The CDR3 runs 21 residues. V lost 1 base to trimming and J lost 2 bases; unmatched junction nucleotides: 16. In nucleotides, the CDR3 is TGTGCCAGCAGCCAAGGCCGCCACCCCCCTAGCGGGGGGGCCGTCACAGATACGCAGTATTTT. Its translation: CASSQGRHPPSGGAVTDTQYF.

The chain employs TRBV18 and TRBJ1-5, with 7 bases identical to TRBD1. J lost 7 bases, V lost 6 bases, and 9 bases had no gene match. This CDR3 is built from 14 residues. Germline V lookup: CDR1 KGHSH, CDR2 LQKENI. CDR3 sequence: CASSLTRGKQPQHF. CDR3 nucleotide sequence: TGTGCCAGCTCTCTTACCAGGGGGAAACAGCCCCAGCATTTT.

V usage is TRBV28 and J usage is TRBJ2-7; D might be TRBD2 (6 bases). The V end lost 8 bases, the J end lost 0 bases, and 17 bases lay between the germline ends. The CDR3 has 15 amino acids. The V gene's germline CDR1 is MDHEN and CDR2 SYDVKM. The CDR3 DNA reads TGTGCCAGCCAAAGCTCGGGAGCAAACTCCTACGAGCAGTACTTC. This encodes CASQSSGANSYEQYF. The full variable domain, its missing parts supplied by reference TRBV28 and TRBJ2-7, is DVKVTQSSRYLVKRTGEKVFLECVQDMDHENMFWYRQDPGLGLRLIYFSYDVKMKEKGDIPEGYSVSREKKERFSLILESASTNQTSMYLCASQSSGANSYEQYFGPGTRLTVT.

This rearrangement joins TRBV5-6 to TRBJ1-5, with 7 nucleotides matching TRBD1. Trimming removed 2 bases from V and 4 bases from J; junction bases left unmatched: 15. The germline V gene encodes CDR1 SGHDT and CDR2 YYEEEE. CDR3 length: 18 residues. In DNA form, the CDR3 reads TGTGCCAGCAGCTTCTCATTCGGGACAGTCCACCCTAATCAGCCCCAGCATTTT. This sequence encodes CASSFSFGTVHPNQPQHF.

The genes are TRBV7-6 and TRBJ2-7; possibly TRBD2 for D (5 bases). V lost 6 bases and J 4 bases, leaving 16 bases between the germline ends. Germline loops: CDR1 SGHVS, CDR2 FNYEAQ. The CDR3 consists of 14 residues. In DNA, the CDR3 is TGTGCCAGCAGTTCCGGACTCCGCTCATACGAGCAGTACTTC. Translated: CASSSGLRSYEQYF. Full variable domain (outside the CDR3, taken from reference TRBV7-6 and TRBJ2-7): GAGVSQSPRYKVTKRGQDVALRCDPISGHVSLYWYRQALGQGPEFLTYFNYEAQQDKSGLPNDRFSAERPEGSISTLTIQRTEQRDSAMYRCASSSGLRSYEQYFGPGTRLTVT.

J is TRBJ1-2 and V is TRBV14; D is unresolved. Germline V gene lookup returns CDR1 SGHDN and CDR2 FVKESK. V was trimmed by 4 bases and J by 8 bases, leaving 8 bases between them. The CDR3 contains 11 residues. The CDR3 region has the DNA TGTGCCAGCAGCCGCGGTCCCGGCTACACCTTC. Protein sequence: CASSRGPGYTF.

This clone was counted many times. This CDR3 reads CASQSGQRNLYEQYF. The CDR3 nucleotides read TGTGCCAGCCAGTCGGGACAGCGAAATCTCTACGAGCAGTACTTC. V gene TRBV6-6 combines with J gene TRBJ2-7, with 7 bases that match TRBD1. The CDR3 runs to 15 residues. Per germline, CDR1 MNHNY and CDR2 SVGAGI (reference sequence). Trimming took 8 bases from V and 3 from J; bases not matched to a gene: 13.

The CDR3 protein is CASSLATTGQETQYF. The CDR3 bases are TGTGCCAGCAGCTTGGCCACAACAGGCCAAGAGACCCAGTACTTC. This chain joins TRBV5-4 and TRBJ2-5, with D perhaps TRBD1 (5 bases). This CDR3 has 15 amino acids. The V gene's germline CDR1 is SGHNT and CDR2 YYREEE (reference sequence). Trimming stripped 0 bases from V and 1 base from J, with 10 bases between.

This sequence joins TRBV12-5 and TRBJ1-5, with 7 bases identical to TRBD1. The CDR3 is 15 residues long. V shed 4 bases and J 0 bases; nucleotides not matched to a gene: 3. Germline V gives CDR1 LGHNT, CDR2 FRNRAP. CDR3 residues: CASGSDRVSNQPQHF. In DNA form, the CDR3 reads TGTGCTAGTGGTTCCGACAGGGTTAGCAATCAGCCCCAGCATTTT.

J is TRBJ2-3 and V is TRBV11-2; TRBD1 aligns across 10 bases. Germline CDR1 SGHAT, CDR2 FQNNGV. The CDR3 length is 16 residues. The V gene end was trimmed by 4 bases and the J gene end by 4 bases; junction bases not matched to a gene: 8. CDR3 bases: TGTGCCAGCAGCTATTCACCCGGGACAGGGGCAGATACGCAGTATTTT. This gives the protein CASSYSPGTGADTQYF.

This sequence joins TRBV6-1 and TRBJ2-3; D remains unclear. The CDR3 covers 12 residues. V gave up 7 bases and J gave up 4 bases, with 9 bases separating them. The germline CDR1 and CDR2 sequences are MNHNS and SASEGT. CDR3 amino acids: CASTALPDTQYF. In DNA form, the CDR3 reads TGTGCCAGCACCGCACTGCCAGATACGCAGTATTTT.

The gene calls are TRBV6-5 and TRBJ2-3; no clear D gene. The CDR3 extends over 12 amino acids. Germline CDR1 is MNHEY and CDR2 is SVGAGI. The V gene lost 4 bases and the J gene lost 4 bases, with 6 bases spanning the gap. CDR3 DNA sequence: TGTGCCAGCAGTTCCTACTCAGATACGCAGTATTTT. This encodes CASSSYSDTQYF.

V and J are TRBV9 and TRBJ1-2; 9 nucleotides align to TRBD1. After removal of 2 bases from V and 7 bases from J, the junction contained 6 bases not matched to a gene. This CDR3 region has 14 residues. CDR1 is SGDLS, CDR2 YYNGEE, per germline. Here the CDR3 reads CASSVTGGPVGYTF. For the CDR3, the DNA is TGTGCCAGCAGCGTCACAGGGGGCCCGGTTGGCTACACCTTC.

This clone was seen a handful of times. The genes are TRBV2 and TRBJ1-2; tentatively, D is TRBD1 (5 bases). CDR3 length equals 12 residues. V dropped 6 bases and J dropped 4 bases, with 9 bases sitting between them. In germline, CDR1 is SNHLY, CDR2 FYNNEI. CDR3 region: CASRDKLYGYTF. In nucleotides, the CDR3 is TGTGCCAGCAGGGACAAGCTCTATGGCTACACCTTC.

CDR3 nucleotides: TGTGCCAGCAGAGACGGACACCTGGCCTTCTATGGCTACACCTTC. Translating gives CASRDGHLAFYGYTF. The rearrangement links TRBV6-6 to TRBJ1-2, with a weak D call TRBD1 (5 bases). Germline V gives CDR1 MNHNY, CDR2 SVGAGI (reference sequence). Trimming shortened V by 6 bases and J by 4 bases, and 18 bases separated the two germline ends. This CDR3 contains 15 residues.

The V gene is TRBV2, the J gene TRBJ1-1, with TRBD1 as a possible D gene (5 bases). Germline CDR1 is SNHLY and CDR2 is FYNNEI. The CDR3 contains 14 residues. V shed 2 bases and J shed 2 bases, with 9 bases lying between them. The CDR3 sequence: CASSERGFNTEAFF. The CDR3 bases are TGTGCCAGCAGTGAAAGGGGATTTAACACTGAAGCTTTCTTT.

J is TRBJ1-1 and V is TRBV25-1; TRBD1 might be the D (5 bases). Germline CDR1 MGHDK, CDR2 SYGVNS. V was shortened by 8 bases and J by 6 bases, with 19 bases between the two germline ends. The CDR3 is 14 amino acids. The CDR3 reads CASARGGVGAEAFF. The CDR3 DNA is TGTGCCAGCGCTCGTGGGGGGGTGGGCGCTGAAGCTTTCTTT.